A selection of T cell receptor beta chains follows, all from one sample in a study of metastatic and nonmetastatic thyroid tumors. TCRdb reprocessed the PCR reads via MiXCR. The table lists roughly 29,000 clones, more than 20% of them singletons, with approximately 2.3% in the top ten. The sequencing input was blood. These TCRs come from a female donor with papillary thyroid cancer or a benign thyroid nodule (not recorded which). Some clones in this sample may be carry-over from other donors' samples. The conserved cysteine and the conserved F or W are not part of the CDR3 here.

v_gene: TRBV30; CDR3aa: AWSVVFSGEQY
v_gene: TRBV11-2; CDR3aa: ASGAGQPNSGNTIY
v_gene: TRBV27; CDR3aa: ASSLTPRGSNQPQH
v_gene: TRBV19; CDR3aa: ASSYGAGADYEQY
v_gene: TRBV4-3; CDR3aa: ASSQVAGRGDTQY
v_gene: TRBV19; CDR3aa: ASSIHGARSNYGYT
v_gene: TRBV19; CDR3aa: ASSIGPGPSYEQY
v_gene: TRBV2; CDR3aa: ASNPTDRVTGELF
v_gene: TRBV24-1; CDR3aa: ATSEDSGSREVF
v_gene: TRBV4-3; CDR3aa: ASSQVNSAGNYEQY
v_gene: TRBV9; CDR3aa: ASSETGVVAENTEAF
v_gene: TRBV20-1; CDR3aa: SARDPSCYEQF
v_gene: TRBV6-2/TRBV6-3; CDR3aa: ASSYIAEETQY
v_gene: TRBV29-1; CDR3aa: SGRLANSYEQY
v_gene: TRBV20-1; CDR3aa: SARDPLTSGRAGEQF
v_gene: TRBV2; CDR3aa: ASSTSLAADTQY
v_gene: TRBV11-2; CDR3aa: ASSLGGTRSHEQY
v_gene: TRBV3-1; CDR3aa: ASSQVPAADRDYEQY
v_gene: TRBV4-1; CDR3aa: AISHRPVAQDTQY
v_gene: TRBV5-6; CDR3aa: ASSLAGAVADTQY
v_gene: TRBV9; CDR3aa: ASGLDAGGSYNEQF
v_gene: TRBV24-1; CDR3aa: ATSEGQSSYNEQF
v_gene: TRBV12-3/TRBV12-4; CDR3aa: ASSRGGVATEAF
v_gene: TRBV6-1; CDR3aa: ASSELSEAF
v_gene: TRBV7-1; CDR3aa: ASSSLRNLAGVPSPEQF
v_gene: TRBV4-1; CDR3aa: ASRPGTGVTYEQY
v_gene: TRBV5-4; CDR3aa: ASSLPGQNEQF
v_gene: TRBV2; CDR3aa: ASSRTSGNEQY
v_gene: TRBV30; CDR3aa: AGQGGPLYGYT
v_gene: TRBV10-3; CDR3aa: AISETGTGKAKNIQY
v_gene: TRBV28; CDR3aa: SSSTGGDLNEKLF
v_gene: TRBV7-8; CDR3aa: ASSLGTGDYGYT
v_gene: TRBV20-1; CDR3aa: SARLGDFGYGYT
v_gene: TRBV3-1; CDR3aa: ASSQGTHNEQF
v_gene: TRBV27; CDR3aa: ACSIRGVFDEQY
v_gene: TRBV18; CDR3aa: ASSPGGIAGERAGSYNEQF
v_gene: TRBV20-1; CDR3aa: SARVSGIFYNEQF
v_gene: TRBV19; CDR3aa: ASSPGTSEKTQY
v_gene: TRBV2; CDR3aa: ASAGRLAVYNEQF
v_gene: TRBV12-5; CDR3aa: ASGFRNEQF
v_gene: TRBV6-1; CDR3aa: ASRGQGNQPQH
v_gene: TRBV6-2/TRBV6-3; CDR3aa: ASSYSGLAGAPSYAEQY
v_gene: TRBV4-3; CDR3aa: ASSQERGTHYGYT
v_gene: TRBV5-4; CDR3aa: ASSHGQGGWEQY
v_gene: TRBV9; CDR3aa: ASSVEGGAAGKNEQF
v_gene: TRBV28; CDR3aa: ASSLAGGPLSEQF
v_gene: TRBV30; CDR3aa: AWNLAQLNTEAF
v_gene: TRBV3-1; CDR3aa: ASSLGAFYGYT
v_gene: TRBV6-5; CDR3aa: ASSYSNNQPQH
v_gene: TRBV6-1; CDR3aa: ASRHPGTGPYGYT
v_gene: TRBV20-1; CDR3aa: SARDGAVLGETDTQY
v_gene: TRBV4-1; CDR3aa: ASRHVGGTSGANVLT